The TCR beta chain under discussion was sequenced for a study of T cell responses to AZD1222 COVID-19 vaccine. Overall study results and limits: Of spike-specific TCRs, nearly half reportedly target regions left unmutated in variants. Dominant CD4 TCR responses targeted spike regions 160-218 and 743-854. Spike-specific TCR breadth and depth both grew after two AZD1222 doses.

V was shortened by 6 bases and J by 2 bases, with 11 bases between the two germline ends. The CDR3 sequence is 13 residues long. The germline gives CDR1 MNHEY, CDR2 SMNVEV (reference sequence). The assay was immunoSEQ multiplex PCR, and TCRdb's table has in-frame clones only and misses some. Of 65,000 to 80,000 clones detected, under 95% appear once; the ten largest clones hold roughly 6.8%. Comment on this clone: Its antigen is as yet unknown.

The specimen comprised peripheral blood, sampled on day 0 of MenACWY control vaccination. The TCR was taken from an adult in good health. V gene TRBV27 combines with J gene TRBJ2-7; no clear D. This CDR3 is CASSPGGPYEQYF. CDR3 DNA sequence: TGTGCCAGCAGCCCCGGTGGACCCTACGAGCAGTACTTC.